The 21 T cell receptor beta chains in this list originate from one sample, sequenced in a study of blood T cells in healthy people across ages. The use of a sample-barcoded 5' primer and a J-beta primer mix characterized a second PCR of 7 to 11 cycles. TCRdb redid the calling of the 5' RACE reads with MiXCR, one entry per CDR3 protein. Of fewer than 900,000 distinct CDR3 sequences listed, approximately 50% are singletons. Sequenced: blood. The receptor set was obtained from a woman aged 60-75 years in good health.

The chain combines TRBV4-3 with TRBJ2-3; D is undetermined. This CDR3 has 17 amino acids. Germline V CDR1 and CDR2: LGHNA, YSLEER. Trimming left V 3 bases short and J 1 base short, with 17 bases between. CDR3 amino acids: CASSQDRRRRGTDTQYF. DNA for the CDR3: TGCGCCAGCAGCCAGGATCGGCGGAGACGGGGCACAGATACGCAGTATTTT.

This chain links TRBV25-1 with TRBJ2-1, with a weak D call TRBD1 (6 bases). Germline V gene data show CDR1 as MGHDK and CDR2 as SYGVNS. Deletions cut 1 base from V and 13 bases from J, with 20 bases between. The CDR3 runs 15 residues. The CDR3, as DNA: TGTGCCAGCAGTGAATTTAGGACAGCAAAAGAGACCCAGTTCTTC. This codes for CASSEFRTAKETQFF. The variable domain in full, completed from reference TRBV25-1 and TRBJ2-1, reads EADIYQTPRYLVIGTGKKITLECSQTMGHDKMYWYQQDPGMELHLIHYSYGVNSTEKGDLSSESTVSRIRTEHFPLTLESARPSHTSQYLCASSEFRTAKETQFFGPGTRLTVL.

The J gene is TRBJ1-5, the V gene TRBV7-9; the D is unclear. V lost 1 base to trimming and J lost 8 bases, with 6 bases between them. The germline gives CDR1 SEHNR, CDR2 FQNEAQ (reference sequence). The CDR3 runs to 12 residues. The DNA for the CDR3 is TGTGCCAGCAGCTTAGGGTTAAAGCCCCAGCATTTT. Protein sequence: CASSLGLKPQHF.

This chain links TRBV13 with TRBJ1-4, with a weak D call TRBD1 (6 bases). The CDR3 is 14 amino acids. V lost 4 bases to trimming and J lost 8 bases, with 14 bases between them. Germline V lookup: CDR1 PRHDT, CDR2 FYEKMQ (reference sequence). Here the CDR3 reads CASSWANREEKLFF. The DNA for the CDR3 is TGTGCCAGCAGCTGGGCCAACAGGGAGGAAAAACTGTTTTTT.

The genes are TRBV29-1 and TRBJ1-1, with 8 bases aligning to TRBD1. Germline assignment: CDR1 SQVTM and CDR2 ANQGSEA. J was trimmed by 5 bases and V by 7 bases; bases with no gene match: 3. There are 11 residues in the CDR3. For the CDR3, the DNA is TGCAGCGCCCACAGGGGGACTGAAGCTTTCTTT. This gives the protein CSAHRGTEAFF.

This chain links TRBV6-2 or TRBV6-3 with TRBJ2-6, with D unclear. The CDR3 totals 13 residues. Trimming cost V 7 bases and J 3 bases, with 7 bases left between them. The V gene's germline CDR1 is MNHEY and CDR2 SVGEGT. The CDR3 sequence is CASTVIGANVLTF. CDR3 nucleotides: TGTGCCAGCACGGTAATTGGGGCCAACGTCCTGACTTTC.

The chain employs TRBV6-2 or TRBV6-3 and TRBJ2-1, with D perhaps matching TRBD2 (6 bases). V shed 8 bases and J shed 6 bases, with 14 bases lying between them. CDR3 length equals 13 residues. From germline, CDR1 is MNHEY and CDR2 SVGEGT. The DNA for the CDR3 is TGTGCCAGCTTTAGCGGAATTGGCAATGAGCAGTTCTTC. Translating it yields CASFSGIGNEQFF.

The chain uses TRBV4-3 and TRBJ2-5, with a possible D match to TRBD1 (6 bases). The J call may be wrong; the DNA end is better matched by TRBJ2-7. This CDR3 is 16 amino acids long. Germline assignment: CDR1 LGHNA and CDR2 YSLEER. The CDR3 bases are TGCGCCAGCAGCCAAGATCATGAACTAGGGGGTTACGAGCAGTACTTC. Amino acid sequence: CASSQDHELGGYEQYF.

This clonotype was seen repeatedly, ten times or more. The V and J genes are TRBV5-8 and TRBJ2-1, with 12 nucleotides matching TRBD2. The trim removed 5 bases at V and 0 bases at J, leaving 3 bases unmatched. In germline, CDR1 is SGHTS, CDR2 YDEGEE. There are 16 residues in the CDR3. For the CDR3, the DNA is TGTGCCAGCAGACTAGCGGGAGGCCTCTCCTACAATGAGCAGTTCTTC. This sequence encodes CASRLAGGLSYNEQFF.

The chain is built from TRBV11-2 and TRBJ2-7; D call uncertain. CDR3 length: 15 amino acids. V was shortened by 0 bases and J by 0 bases, with 9 bases between the two germline ends. The germline CDR1 and CDR2 sequences are SGHAT and FQNNGV. The CDR3 DNA sequence: TGTGCCAGCAGCTTAGAAGGAAAAAGCTCCTACGAGCAGTACTTC. This encodes CASSLEGKSSYEQYF. The entire variable domain, with the rest obtained from reference TRBV11-2 and TRBJ2-7, is as follows: EAGVAQSPRYKIIEKRQSVAFWCNPISGHATLYWYQQILGQGPKLLIQFQNNGVVDDSQLPKDRFSAERLKGVDSTLKIQPAKLEDSAVYLCASSLEGKSSYEQYFGPGTRLTVT.

Many counts were recorded for this clonotype. The rearrangement links TRBV18 to TRBJ2-5; D gene uncertain. Trimming removed 0 bases at V and 2 bases at J, with 1 base between. The CDR3 runs 12 residues. The germline V gene encodes CDR1 KGHSH and CDR2 LQKENI. As DNA, the CDR3 is TGTGCCAGCTCACCACCACAAGAGACCCAGTACTTC. As protein: CASSPPQETQYF.

V and J are TRBV12-3 or TRBV12-4 and TRBJ1-6; TRBD1 aligns across 9 bases. V shed 6 bases and J 9 bases; nucleotides not matched to a gene: 9. The length of the CDR3 is 15 residues. CDR3 loop: CASSRLTGGSSPLHF. Written as DNA, the CDR3 is TGTGCCAGCAGCCGACTGACAGGGGGTAGTTCACCCCTCCACTTT.

The chain has TRBV28 and TRBJ2-1; the D gene is possibly TRBD1 (5 bases). V was cut by 3 bases and J by 7 bases, with 19 bases left in between. The CDR3 spans 16 residues. The germline V gene encodes CDR1 MDHEN and CDR2 SYDVKM. In DNA, the CDR3 is TGTGCCAGCAGTTTTAGAGTAGGGGCCGTCTCTAATGAGCAGTTCTTC. This gives the protein CASSFRVGAVSNEQFF.

The chain is built from TRBV9 and TRBJ2-3; TRBD1 aligns across 7 bases. Trimming removed 3 bases from V and 9 bases from J; junction bases left unmatched: 10. CDR1 and CDR2 from the germline V gene are SGDLS and YYNGEE. The CDR3 has 14 amino acids. The CDR3 DNA is TGTGCCAGCAGCGCCACCGACAGGGTAGGGACGCAGTATTTT. As protein: CASSATDRVGTQYF. Drawing the rest from reference TRBV9 and TRBJ2-3, the complete variable domain is DSGVTQTPKHLITATGQRVTLRCSPRSGDLSVYWYQQSLDQGLQFLIQYYNGEERAKGNILERFSAQQFPDLHSELNLSSLELGDSALYFCASSATDRVGTQYFGPGTRLTVL.

This clonotype was observed a few times. The chain is built from TRBV7-2 and TRBJ2-5; either TRBD1 or TRBD2 may supply D (7 bases each). This CDR3 is 16 amino acids long. Germline V gene lookup returns CDR1 SGHTA and CDR2 FQGNSA. Trimming took off 0 bases at V and 2 bases at J, with 13 bases between the two ends. The CDR3 here is CASSLASGTAQETQYF. CDR3 nucleotides: TGTGCCAGCAGCTTAGCCAGCGGGACAGCTCAAGAGACCCAGTACTTC.

V and J are TRBV6-2 or TRBV6-3 and TRBJ2-1; D may be TRBD1 (5 bases). V was clipped by 2 bases and J by 9 bases, with 14 bases between them. Per the germline V gene, CDR1 is MNHEY and CDR2 is SVGEGT. This CDR3 contains 14 residues. CDR3: CASSYLSTDTEQFF. The CDR3 DNA sequence: TGTGCCAGCAGTTACCTCTCGACGGACACTGAGCAGTTCTTC.

This clonotype was counted a few times. This CDR3 is CASSQDKEKTQYF. The CDR3 DNA is TGTGCCAGCAGCCAAGATAAGGAAAAGACCCAGTACTTC. The V call is TRBV4-2, the J call TRBJ2-5; D gene uncertain. The CDR3 has 13 residues. V gave up 0 bases and J gave up 6 bases, with 8 bases separating them. Germline loops: CDR1 LGHNA, CDR2 YNFKEQ.

This chain connects TRBV20-1 to TRBJ2-5; tentative D call: TRBD2 (6 bases). The V end lost 4 bases, the J end lost 9 bases, and 9 bases lay between the germline ends. This CDR3 comprises 10 residues. CDR1 is DFQATT and CDR2 is SNEGSKA in the germline V gene (reference sequence). The CDR3 DNA follows: TGCAGTGCTACCCGCGGGGCCCAGTACTTC. Its protein is CSATRGAQYF.

A few counts support this clonotype. The V call is TRBV18, the J call TRBJ2-5; maybe TRBD1 (6 bases). Germline assignment: CDR1 KGHSH and CDR2 LQKENI. The CDR3 loop spans 15 amino acids. V lost 6 bases and J 1 base, leaving 15 bases between the germline ends. The CDR3 DNA sequence: TGTGCCAGCTCGCCGCCTGGGACAACCCAAGAGACCCAGTACTTC. Protein product: CASSPPGTTQETQYF.

This clonotype was seen only a few times. The J gene is TRBJ2-3, the V gene TRBV4-2; 9 bases align to TRBD1. CDR3 length equals 16 residues. Per the germline V gene, CDR1 is LGHNA and CDR2 is YNFKEQ. V shed 3 bases and J 6 bases; nucleotides not matched to a gene: 10. The CDR3 spells CASSQGQGGSVDTQYF. In DNA form, the CDR3 reads TGTGCCAGCAGCCAGGGACAGGGTGGGTCGGTGGATACGCAGTATTTT.

This clonotype appeared a few times. In DNA form, the CDR3 reads TGTGCCAGCAGCCAGGTAACTAGCGGAGAGCAGTTCTTC. This translates into CASSQVTSGEQFF. This chain joins TRBV4-2 and TRBJ2-1; TRBD2 matches at 8 bases. The V gene end was trimmed by 3 bases and the J gene end by 10 bases; junction bases not matched to a gene: 5. The CDR3 is 13 residues long. CDR1 and CDR2 from the germline V gene are LGHNA and YNFKEQ.